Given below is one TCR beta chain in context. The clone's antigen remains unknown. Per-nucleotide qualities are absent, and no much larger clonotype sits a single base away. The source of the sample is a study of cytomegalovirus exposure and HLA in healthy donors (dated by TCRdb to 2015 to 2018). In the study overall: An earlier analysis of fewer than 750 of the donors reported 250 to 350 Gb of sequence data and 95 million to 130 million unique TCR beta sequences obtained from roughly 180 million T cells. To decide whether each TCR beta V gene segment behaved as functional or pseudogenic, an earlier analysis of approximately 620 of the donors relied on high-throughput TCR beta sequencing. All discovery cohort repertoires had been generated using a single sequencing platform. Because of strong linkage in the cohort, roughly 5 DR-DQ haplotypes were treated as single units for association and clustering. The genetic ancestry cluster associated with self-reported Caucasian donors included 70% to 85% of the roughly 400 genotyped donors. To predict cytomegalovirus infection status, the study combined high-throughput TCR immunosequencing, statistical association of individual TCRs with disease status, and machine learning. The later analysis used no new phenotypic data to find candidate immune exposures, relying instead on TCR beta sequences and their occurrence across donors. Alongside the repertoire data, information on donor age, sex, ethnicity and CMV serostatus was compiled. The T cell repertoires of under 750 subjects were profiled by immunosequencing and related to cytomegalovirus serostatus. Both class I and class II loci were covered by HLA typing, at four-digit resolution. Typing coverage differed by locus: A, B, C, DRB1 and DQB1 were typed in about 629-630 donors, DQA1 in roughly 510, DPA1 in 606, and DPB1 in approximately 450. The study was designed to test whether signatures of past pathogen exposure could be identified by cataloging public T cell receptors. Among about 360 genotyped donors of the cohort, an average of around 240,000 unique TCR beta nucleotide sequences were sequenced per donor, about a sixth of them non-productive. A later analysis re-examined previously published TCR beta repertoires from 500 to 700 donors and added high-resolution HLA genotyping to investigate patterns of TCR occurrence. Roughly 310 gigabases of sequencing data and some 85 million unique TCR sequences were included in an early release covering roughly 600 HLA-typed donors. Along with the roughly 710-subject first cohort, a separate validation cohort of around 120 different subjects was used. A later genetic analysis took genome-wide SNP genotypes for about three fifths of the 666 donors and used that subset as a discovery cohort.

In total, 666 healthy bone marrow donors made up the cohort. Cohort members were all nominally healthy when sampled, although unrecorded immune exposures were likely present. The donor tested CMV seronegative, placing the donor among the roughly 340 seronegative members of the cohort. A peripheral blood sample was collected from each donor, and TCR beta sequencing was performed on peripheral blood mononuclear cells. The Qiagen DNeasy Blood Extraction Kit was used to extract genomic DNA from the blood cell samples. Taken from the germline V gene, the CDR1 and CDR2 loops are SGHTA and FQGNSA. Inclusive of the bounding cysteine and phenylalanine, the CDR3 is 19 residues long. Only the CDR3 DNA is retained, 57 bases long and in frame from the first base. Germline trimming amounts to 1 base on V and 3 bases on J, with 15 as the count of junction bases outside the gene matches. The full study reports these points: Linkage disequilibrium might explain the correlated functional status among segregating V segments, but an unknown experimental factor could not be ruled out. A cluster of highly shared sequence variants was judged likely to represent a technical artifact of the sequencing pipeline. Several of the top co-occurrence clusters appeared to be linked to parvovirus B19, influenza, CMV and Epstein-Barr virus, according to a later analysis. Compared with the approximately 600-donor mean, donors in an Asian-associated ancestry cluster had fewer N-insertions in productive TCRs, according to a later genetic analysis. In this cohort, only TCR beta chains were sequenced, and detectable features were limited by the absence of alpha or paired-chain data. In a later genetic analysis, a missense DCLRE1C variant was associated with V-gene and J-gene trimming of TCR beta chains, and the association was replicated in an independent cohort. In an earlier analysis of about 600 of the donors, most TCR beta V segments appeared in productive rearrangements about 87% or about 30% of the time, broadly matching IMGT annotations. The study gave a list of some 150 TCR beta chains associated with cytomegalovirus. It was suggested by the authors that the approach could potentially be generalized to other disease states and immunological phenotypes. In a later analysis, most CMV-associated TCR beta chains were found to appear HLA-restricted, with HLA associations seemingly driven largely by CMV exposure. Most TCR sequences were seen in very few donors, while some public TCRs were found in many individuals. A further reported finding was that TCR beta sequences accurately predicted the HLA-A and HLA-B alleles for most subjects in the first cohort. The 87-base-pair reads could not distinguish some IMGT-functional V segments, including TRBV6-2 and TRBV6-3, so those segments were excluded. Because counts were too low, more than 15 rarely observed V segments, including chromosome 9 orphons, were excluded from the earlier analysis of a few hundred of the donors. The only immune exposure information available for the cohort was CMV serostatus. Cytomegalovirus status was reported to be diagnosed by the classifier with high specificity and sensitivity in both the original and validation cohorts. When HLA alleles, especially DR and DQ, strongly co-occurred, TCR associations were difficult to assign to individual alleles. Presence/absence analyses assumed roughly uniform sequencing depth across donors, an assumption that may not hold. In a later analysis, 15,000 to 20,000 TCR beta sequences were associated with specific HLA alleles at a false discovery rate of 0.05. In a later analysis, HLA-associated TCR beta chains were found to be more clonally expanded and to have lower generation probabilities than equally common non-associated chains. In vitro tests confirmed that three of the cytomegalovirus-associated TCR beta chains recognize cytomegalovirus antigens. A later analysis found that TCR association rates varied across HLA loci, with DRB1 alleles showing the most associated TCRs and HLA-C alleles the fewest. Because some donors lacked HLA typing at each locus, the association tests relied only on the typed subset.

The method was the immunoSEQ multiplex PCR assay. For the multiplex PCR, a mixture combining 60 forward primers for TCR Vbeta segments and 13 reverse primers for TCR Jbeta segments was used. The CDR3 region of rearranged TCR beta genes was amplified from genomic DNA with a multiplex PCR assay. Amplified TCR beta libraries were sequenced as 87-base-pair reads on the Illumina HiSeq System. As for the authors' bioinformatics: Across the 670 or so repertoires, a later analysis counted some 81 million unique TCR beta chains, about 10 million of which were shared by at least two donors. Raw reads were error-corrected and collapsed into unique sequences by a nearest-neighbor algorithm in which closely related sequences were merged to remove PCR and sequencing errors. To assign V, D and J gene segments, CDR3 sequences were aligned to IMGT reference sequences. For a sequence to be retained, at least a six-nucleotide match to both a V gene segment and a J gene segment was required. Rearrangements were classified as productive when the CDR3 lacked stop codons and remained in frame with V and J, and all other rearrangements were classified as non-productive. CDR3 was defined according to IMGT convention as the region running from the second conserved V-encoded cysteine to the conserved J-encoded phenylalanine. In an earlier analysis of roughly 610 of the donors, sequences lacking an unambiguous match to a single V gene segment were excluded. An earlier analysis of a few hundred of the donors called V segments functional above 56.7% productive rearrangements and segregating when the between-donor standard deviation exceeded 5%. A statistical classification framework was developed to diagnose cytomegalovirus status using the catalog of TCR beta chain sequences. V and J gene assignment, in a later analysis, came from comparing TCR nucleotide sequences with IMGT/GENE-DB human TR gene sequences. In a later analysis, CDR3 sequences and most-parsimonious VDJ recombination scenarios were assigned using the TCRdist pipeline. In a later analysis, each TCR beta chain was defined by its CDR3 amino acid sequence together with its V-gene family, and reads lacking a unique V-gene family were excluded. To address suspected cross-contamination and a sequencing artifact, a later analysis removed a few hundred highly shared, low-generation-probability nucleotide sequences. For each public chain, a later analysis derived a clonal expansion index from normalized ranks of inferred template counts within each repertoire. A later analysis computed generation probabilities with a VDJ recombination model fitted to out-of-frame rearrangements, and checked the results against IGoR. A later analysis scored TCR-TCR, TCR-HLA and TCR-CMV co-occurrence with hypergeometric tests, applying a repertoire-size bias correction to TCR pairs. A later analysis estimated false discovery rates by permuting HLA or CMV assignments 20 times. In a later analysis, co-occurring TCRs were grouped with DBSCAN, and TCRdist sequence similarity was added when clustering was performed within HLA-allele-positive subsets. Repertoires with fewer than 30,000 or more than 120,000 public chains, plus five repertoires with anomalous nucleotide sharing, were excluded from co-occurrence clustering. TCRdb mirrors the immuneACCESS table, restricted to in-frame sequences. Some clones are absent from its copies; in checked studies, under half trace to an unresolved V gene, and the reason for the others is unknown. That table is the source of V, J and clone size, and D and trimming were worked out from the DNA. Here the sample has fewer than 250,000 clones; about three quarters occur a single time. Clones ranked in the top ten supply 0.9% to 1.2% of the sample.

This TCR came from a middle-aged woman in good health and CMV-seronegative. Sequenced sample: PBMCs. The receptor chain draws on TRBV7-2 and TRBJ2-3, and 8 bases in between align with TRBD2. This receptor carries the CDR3 CASSLVGGAGGSRTDTQYF. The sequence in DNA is TGTGCCAGCAGCTTAGTTGGGGGCGCGGGGGGAAGTAGAACAGATACGCAGTATTTT.